The clone carrying this T cell receptor (beta chain) was observed a few times. Its matching antigen is unknown. This sample stems from a study of T-cell memory formation after mild COVID-19. Overall study findings and caveats: Contracting CD4+ clones lay largely in CM and EM, with CD8+ ones residing in EMRA. Cross-reactive memory apparently joined, as some responding clones appeared in pre-infection memory. Nothing confirmed that second-wave clones peaking on day 37 were specific for SARS-CoV-2.

Constant-segment-primed 5'RACE gave TCR alpha and TCR beta cDNA libraries with sample barcodes and UMIs. TCRdb recomputed calls from the 5' RACE reads with MiXCR, one row per CDR3 protein. The sample lists tens of thousands of distinct CDR3 sequences; 25% to 35% were seen once. The junction had 8 bases not matched to a gene; V was cut back by 4 bases and J by 9 bases. Per the germline V gene, CDR1 is MDHEN and CDR2 is SYDVKM. The CDR3 consists of 14 residues. Sequenced sample: PBMCs or a T cell subset sorted from them (not recorded which). The TCR originated in a man aged 18-30 years who had mild COVID-19 (a few samples of this study predate the infection). Cell type and time point are not known. The chain links TRBV28 to TRBJ2-1; TRBD1 matches at 8 bases. CDR3 DNA: TGTGCCAGCAGTTCCGTCCAGGGGGCGGGTGAGCAGTTCTTC. Protein product: CASSSVQGAGEQFF.